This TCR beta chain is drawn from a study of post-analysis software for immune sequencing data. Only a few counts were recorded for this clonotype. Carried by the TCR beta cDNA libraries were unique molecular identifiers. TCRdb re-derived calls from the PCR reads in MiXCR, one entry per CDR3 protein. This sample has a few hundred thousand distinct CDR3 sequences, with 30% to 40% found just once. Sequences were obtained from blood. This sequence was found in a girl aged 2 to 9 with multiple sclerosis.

The CDR3 sequence is CSVGTGDNYGYTF. The CDR3 DNA reads as TGCAGCGTTGGTACAGGGGATAACTATGGCTACACCTTC. V usage is TRBV29-1 and J usage is TRBJ1-2; 7 nucleotides agree with TRBD1. This CDR3 region has 13 residues. CDR1 and CDR2 from the germline V gene are SQVTM and ANQGSEA. With 4 bases clipped from V and 1 base from J, the junction kept 3 bases outside the gene matches.